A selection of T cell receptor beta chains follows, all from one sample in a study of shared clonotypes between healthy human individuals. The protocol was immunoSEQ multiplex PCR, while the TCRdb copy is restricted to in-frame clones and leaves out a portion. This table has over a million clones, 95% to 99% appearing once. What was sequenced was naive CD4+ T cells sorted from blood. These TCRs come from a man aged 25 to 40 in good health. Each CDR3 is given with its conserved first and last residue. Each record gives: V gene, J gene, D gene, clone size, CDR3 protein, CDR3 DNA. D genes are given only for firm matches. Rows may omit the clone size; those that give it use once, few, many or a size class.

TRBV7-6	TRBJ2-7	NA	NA	CASSLAIGQGVSYEQYF	TGTGCCAGCAGCTTAGCAATTGGTCAGGGTGTCTCCTACGAGCAGTACTTC
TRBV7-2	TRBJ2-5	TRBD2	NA	CASSSWTSGIQETQYF	TGTGCCAGCAGCTCTTGGACTAGCGGAATACAAGAGACCCAGTACTTC
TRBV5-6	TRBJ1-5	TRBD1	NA	CASSPQGRQPQHF	TGTGCCAGCAGCCCACAGGGGCGGCAGCCCCAGCATTTT
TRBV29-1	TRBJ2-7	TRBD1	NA	CSVTGTGGSYEQYF	TGCAGCGTGACCGGGACAGGGGGCTCTTACGAGCAGTACTTC
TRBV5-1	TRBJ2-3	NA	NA	CASGYRSPEDTQYF	TGCGCCAGCGGCTACCGGTCCCCTGAGGATACGCAGTATTTT
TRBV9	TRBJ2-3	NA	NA	CASSVQGTTDTQYF	TGTGCCAGCAGCGTACAGGGGACCACAGATACGCAGTATTTT
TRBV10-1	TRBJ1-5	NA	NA	CASSESRGTVQPQHF	TGCGCCAGCAGTGAGTCTAGAGGTACGGTTCAGCCCCAGCATTTT
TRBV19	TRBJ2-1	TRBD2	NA	CASSIGGSGSFINEQFF	TGTGCCAGTAGTATAGGGGGTAGCGGGAGTTTTATCAATGAGCAGTTCTTC
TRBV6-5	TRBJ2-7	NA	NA	CASSRMTGLPYEQYF	TGTGCCAGCAGTCGGATGACAGGTTTGCCCTACGAGCAGTACTTC
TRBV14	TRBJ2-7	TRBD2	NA	CASSPTSGRNEQYF	TGTGCCAGCAGCCCGACTAGCGGGAGGAATGAGCAGTACTTC
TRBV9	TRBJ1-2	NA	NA	CASSDPLGYTF	TGTGCCAGTTCTGATCCTCTTGGCTACACCTTC
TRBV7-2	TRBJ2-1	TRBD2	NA	CASSLQTPGASGRLDEQFF	TGTGCCAGCAGCCTACAGACCCCCGGAGCTAGCGGGAGGTTGGATGAGCAGTTCTTC
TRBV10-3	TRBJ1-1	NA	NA	CAIRMGDTEAFF	TGTGCCATCAGGATGGGGGACACTGAAGCTTTCTTT
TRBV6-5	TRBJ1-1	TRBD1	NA	CASSSVPQGAAEAFF	TGTGCCAGCAGTTCCGTACCTCAGGGGGCCGCTGAAGCTTTCTTT
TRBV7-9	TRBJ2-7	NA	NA	CASSRTALGPYEQYF	TGTGCCAGCAGCCGGACAGCCTTAGGGCCTTACGAGCAGTACTTC
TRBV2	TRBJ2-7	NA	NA	CATELHLSYEQYF	TGTGCCACCGAACTGCACCTCTCCTACGAGCAGTACTTC
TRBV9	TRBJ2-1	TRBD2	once	CASSVVAGAGNEQFF	TGTGCCAGCAGCGTAGTAGCGGGAGCTGGGAATGAGCAGTTCTTC
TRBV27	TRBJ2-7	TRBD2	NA	CASSRLAGLYEQYF	TGTGCCAGCAGTCGACTAGCGGGACTCTACGAGCAGTACTTC
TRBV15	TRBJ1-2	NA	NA	CATSLGSSWTGFGYTF	TGTGCCACCAGCCTTGGGAGCAGCTGGACGGGTTTTGGCTACACCTTC
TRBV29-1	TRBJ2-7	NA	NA	CSVLRPNYEQYF	TGCAGCGTTCTGAGACCCAACTACGAGCAGTACTTC
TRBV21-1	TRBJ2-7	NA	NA	CASSKDPAGRPYEQYF	TGTGCCAGCAGCAAAGATCCGGCAGGAAGACCTTACGAGCAGTACTTC
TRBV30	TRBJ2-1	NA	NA	CAWNVRGTYNEQFF	TGTGCCTGGAATGTCCGGGGGACCTACAATGAGCAGTTCTTC
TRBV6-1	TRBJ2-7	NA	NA	CASSESRYEQYF	TGTGCCAGCAGTGAATCCCGCTACGAGCAGTACTTC